The source of this T cell receptor beta chain is a study of blood T cell repertoires in COVID-19. TCRdb's copy holds only in-frame clones and misses some; the assay was immunoSEQ multiplex PCR. The data contain roughly 400,000 clones, approximately 91% of them seen just once; the ten biggest clones take up roughly 1.4%. Living in 24 US areas, the participants were between about 18 and 90 years of age. Assignment of participants to cohorts was predicated upon participant-reported clinical history. V was cut by 6 bases and J by 1 base, with 10 bases left in between. This CDR3 is 15 amino acids long. Germline V gene data show CDR1 as SGHVS and CDR2 as FQNEAQ.

The sample comprised PBMCs or T cells enriched from blood (not recorded which). This receptor was identified in a young woman who had been exposed to COVID-19. J is TRBJ2-6 and V is TRBV7-8, with D possibly matching TRBD1 (6 bases). The CDR3 region is CASRTQGSGANVLTF. CDR3 in DNA: TGTGCCAGCAGAACCCAGGGGTCTGGGGCCAACGTCCTGACTTTC.